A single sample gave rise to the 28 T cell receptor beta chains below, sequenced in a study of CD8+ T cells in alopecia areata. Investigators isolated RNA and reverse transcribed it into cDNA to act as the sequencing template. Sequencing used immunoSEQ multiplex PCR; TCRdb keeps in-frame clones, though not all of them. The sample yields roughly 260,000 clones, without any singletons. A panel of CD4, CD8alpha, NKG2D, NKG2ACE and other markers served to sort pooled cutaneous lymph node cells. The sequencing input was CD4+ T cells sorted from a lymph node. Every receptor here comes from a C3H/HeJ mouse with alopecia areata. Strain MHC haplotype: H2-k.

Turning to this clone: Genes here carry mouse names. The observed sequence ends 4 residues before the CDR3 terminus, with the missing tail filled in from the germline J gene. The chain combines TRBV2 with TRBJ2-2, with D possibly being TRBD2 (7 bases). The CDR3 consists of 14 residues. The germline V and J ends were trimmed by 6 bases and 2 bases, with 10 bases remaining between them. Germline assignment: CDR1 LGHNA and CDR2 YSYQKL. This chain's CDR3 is CASSRGGNTGQLYF. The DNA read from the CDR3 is TGTGCCAGCAGTAGGGGGGGGAACACCGGG.

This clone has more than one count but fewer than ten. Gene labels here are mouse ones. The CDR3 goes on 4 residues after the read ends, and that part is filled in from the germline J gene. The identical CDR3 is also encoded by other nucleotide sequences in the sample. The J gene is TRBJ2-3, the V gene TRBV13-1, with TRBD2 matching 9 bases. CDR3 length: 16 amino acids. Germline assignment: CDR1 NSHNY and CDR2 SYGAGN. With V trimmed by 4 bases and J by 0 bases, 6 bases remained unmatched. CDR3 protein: CASSLTGGTSAETLYF. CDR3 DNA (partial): TGTGCCAGCAGTCTTACTGGGGGGACTAGTGCAGAA.

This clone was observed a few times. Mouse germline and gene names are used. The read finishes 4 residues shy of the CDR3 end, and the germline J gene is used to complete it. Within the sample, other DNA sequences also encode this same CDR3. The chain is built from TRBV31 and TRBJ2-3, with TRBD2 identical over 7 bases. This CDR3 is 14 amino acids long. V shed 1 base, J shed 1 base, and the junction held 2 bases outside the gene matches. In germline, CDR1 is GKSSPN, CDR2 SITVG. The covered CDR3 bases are TGTGCCTGGAGTCCTGGGGGACGTGCAGAA. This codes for CAWSPGGRAE. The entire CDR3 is CAWSPGGRAETLYF.

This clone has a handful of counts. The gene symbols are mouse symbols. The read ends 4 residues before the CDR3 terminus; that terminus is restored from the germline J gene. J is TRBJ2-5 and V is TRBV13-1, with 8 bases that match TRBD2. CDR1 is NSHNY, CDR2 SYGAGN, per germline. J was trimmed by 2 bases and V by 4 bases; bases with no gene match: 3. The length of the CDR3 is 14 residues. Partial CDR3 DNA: TGTGCCAGCAGTCTGGGGGGCGTCCAAGAC. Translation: CASSLGGVQD. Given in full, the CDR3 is CASSLGGVQDTQYF.

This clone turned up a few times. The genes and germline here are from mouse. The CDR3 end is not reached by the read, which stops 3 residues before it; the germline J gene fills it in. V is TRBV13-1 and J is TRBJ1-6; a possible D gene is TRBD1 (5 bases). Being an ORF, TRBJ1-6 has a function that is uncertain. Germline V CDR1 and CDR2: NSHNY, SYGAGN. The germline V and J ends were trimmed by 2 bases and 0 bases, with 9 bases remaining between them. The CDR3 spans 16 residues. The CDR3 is CASSDHRPSYNSPLYF. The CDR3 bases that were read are TGTGCCAGCAGTGACCACAGGCCTTCCTATAATTCGCCC.

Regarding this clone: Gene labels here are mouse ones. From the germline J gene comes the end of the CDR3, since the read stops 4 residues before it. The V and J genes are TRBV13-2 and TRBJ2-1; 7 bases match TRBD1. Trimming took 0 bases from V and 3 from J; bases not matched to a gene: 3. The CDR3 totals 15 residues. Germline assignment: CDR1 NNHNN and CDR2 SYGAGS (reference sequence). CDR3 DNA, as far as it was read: TGTGCCAGCGGTGATGCGGGACAGCTCTATGCT. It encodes CASGDAGQLYA. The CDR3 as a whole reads CASGDAGQLYAEQFF.

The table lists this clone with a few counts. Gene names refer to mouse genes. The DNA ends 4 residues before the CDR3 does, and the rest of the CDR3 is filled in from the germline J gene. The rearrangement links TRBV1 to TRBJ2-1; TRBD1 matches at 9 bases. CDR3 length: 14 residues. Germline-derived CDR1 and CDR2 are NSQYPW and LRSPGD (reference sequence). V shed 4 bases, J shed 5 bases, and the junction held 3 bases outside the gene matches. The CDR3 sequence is CTCSGGQGHAEQFF. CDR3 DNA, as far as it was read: TGCACCTGCAGTGGGGGACAGGGCCATGCT.

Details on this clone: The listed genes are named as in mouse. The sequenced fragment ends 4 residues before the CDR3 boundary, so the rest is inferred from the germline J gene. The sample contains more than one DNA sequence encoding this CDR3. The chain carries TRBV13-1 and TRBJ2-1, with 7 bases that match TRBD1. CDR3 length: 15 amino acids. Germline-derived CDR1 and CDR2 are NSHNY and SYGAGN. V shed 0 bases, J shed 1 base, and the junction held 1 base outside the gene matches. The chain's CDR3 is CASSDVRGNYAEQFF. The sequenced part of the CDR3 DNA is TGTGCCAGCAGTGATGTCAGGGGGAACTATGCT.

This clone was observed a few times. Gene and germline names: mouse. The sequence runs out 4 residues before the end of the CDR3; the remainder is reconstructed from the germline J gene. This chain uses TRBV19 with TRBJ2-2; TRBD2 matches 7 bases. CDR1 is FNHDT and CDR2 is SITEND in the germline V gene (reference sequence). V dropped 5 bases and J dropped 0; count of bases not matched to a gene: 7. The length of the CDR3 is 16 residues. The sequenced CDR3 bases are TGTGCCAGCAGCCCAACTGGGGCGTCAAACACCGGG. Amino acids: CASSPTGASNTG. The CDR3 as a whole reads CASSPTGASNTGQLYF.

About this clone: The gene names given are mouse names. The CDR3 loop is CASSDAGNPETLYF. The CDR3 DNA, read in part, is TGTGCCAGCAGTGATGCAGGGAATCCAGAA. The rearrangement links TRBV13-1 to TRBJ2-3, with D possibly TRBD1 on 5 matching bases. The sequenced fragment ends 4 residues before the CDR3 boundary, so the rest is inferred from the germline J gene. The V end was cut by 0 bases, the J end by 4 bases, with 9 bases between. CDR1 is NSHNY, CDR2 SYGAGN, per germline. CDR3 length equals 14 residues.

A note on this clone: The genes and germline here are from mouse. The CDR3 loop reads CASSDRAGGNYAEQFF. The sequenced part of the CDR3 DNA is TGTGCCAGCAGTGATAGGGCTGGGGGCAACTATGCT. V is TRBV13-1 and J is TRBJ2-1, with D perhaps TRBD2 (7 bases). The read ends 4 residues early relative to the CDR3; the germline J gene fills the gap. Trimming took off 1 base at V and 1 base at J, with 12 bases between the two ends. CDR1 and CDR2 from the germline V gene are NSHNY and SYGAGN. The CDR3 consists of 16 residues.

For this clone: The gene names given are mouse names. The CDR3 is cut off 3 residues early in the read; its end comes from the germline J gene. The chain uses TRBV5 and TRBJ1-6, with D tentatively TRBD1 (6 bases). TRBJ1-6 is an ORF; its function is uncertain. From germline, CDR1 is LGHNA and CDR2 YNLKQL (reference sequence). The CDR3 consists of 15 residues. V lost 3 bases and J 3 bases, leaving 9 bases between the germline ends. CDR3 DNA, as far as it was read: TGTGCCAGCAGCCACACACAGGGCTATAATTCGCCC. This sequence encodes CASSHTQGYNSP. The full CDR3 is CASSHTQGYNSPLYF.

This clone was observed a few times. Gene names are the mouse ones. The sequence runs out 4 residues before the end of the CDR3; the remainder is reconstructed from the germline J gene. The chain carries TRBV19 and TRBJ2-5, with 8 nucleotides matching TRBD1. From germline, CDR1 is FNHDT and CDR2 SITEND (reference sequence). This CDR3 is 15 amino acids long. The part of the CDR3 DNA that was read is TGTGCCAGCAGAACTACCAGGGGGCGCGAAGAC. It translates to CASRTTRGRED. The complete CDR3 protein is CASRTTRGREDTQYF.

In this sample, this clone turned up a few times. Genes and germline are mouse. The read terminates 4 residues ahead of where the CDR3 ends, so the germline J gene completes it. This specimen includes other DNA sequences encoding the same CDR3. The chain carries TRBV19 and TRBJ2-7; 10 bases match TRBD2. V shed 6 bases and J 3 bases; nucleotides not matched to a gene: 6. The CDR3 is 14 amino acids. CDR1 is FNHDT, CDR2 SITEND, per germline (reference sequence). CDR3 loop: CASTRDWGLYEQYF. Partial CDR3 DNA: TGTGCCAGCACCAGGGACTGGGGACTCTAT.

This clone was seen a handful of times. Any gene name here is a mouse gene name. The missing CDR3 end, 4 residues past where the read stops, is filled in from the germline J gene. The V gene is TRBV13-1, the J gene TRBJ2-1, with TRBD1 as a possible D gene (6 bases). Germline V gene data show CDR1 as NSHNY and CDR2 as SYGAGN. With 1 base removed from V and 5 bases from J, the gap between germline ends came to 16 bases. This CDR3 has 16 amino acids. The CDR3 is CASSDRRHREDAEQFF. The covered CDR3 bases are TGTGCCAGCAGTGATCGCCGGCACAGGGAGGATGCT.

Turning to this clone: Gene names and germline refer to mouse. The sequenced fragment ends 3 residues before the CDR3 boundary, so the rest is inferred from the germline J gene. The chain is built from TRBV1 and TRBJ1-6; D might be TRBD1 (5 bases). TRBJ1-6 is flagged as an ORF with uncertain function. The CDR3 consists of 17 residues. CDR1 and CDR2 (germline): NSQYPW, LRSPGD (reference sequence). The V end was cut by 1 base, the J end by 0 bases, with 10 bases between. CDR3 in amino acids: CTCSAASDTSYNSPLYF. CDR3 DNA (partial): TGCACCTGCAGTGCAGCCTCGGACACTTCCTATAATTCGCCC.

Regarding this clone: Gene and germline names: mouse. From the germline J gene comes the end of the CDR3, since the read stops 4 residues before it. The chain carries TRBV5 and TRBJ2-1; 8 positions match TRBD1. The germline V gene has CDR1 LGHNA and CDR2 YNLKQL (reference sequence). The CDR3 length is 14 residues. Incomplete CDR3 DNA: TGTGCCAGCAGCACTCGGACAGGGTTTTCT. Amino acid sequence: CASSTRTGFS. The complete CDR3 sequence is CASSTRTGFSEQFF.

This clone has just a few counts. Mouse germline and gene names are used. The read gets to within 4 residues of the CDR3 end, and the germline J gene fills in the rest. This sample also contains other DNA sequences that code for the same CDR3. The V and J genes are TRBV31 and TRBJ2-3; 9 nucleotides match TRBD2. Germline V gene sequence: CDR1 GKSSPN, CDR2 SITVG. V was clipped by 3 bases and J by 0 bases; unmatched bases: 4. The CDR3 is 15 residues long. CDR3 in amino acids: CAWSGLGSSAETLYF. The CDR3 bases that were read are TGTGCCTGGAGCGGACTGGGGTCTAGTGCAGAA. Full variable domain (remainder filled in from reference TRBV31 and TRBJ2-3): AQTIHQWPVAEIKAVGSPLSLGCTIKGKSSPNLYWYWQATGGTLQQLFYSITVGQVESVVQLNLSASRPKDDQFILSTEKLLLSHSGFYLCAWSGLGSSAETLYFGSGTRLTVL.

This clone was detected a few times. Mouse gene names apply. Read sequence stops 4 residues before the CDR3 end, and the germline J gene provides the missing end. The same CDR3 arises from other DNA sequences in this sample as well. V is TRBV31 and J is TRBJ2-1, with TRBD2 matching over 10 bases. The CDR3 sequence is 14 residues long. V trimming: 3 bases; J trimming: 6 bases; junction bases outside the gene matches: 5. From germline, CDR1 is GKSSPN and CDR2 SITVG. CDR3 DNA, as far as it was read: TGTGCCTGGAGCCCGACTGGGGGGCGTGCT. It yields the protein CAWSPTGGRA. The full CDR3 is CAWSPTGGRAEQFF.

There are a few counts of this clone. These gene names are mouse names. Incomplete CDR3 DNA: TGTGCCAGCAGCCAAGACTGGGGGTATGCAGAA. This sequence encodes CASSQDWGYAE. In full, the CDR3 is CASSQDWGYAETLYF. V gene TRBV5 combines with J gene TRBJ2-3; 7 nucleotides line up with TRBD2. Read coverage stops 4 residues before the CDR3 terminus; the germline J gene supplies the remainder. The CDR3 runs to 15 residues. The ends lost 0 bases at V and 2 bases at J; junction bases unmatched: 2. CDR1 is LGHNA and CDR2 is YNLKQL in the germline V gene (reference sequence).

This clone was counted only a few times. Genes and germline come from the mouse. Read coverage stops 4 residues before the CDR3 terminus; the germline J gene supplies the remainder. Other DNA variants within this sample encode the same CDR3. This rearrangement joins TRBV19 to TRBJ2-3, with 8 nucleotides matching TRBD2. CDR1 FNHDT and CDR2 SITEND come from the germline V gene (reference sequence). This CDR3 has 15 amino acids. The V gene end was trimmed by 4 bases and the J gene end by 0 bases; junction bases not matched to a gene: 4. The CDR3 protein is CASSPTGGSAETLYF. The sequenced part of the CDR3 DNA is TGTGCCAGCAGTCCCACTGGGGGTAGTGCAGAA.

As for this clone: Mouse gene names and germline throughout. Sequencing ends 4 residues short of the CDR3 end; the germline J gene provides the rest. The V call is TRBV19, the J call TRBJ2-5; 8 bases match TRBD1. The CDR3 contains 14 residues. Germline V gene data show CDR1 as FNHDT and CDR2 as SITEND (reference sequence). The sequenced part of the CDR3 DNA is TGTGCCAGCAGGACTCAGGGGGCGCGAGAC. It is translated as CASRTQGARD. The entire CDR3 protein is CASRTQGARDTQYF. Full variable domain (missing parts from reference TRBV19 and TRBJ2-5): GGIITQTPKFLIGQEGQKLTLKCQQNFNHDTMYWYRQDSGKGLRLIYYSITENDLQKGDLSEGYDASREKKSSFSLTVTSAQKNEMAVFLCASRTQGARDTQYFGPGTRLLVL.

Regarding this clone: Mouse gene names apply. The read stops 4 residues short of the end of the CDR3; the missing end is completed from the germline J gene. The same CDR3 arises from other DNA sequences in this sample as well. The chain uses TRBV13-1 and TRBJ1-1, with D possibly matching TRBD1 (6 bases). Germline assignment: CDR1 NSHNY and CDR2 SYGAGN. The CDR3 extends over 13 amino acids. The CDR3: CASSDAGTTEVFF. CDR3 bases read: TGTGCCAGCAGTGATGCTGGGACAACA.

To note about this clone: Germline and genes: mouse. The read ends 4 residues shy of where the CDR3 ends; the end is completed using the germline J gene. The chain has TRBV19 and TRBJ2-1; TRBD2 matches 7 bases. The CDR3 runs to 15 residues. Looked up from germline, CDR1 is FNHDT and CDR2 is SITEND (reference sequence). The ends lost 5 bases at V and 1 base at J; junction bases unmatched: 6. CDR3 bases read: TGTGCCAGCAGCCCCGGACTGGTCAACTATGCT. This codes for CASSPGLVNYA. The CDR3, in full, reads CASSPGLVNYAEQFF.

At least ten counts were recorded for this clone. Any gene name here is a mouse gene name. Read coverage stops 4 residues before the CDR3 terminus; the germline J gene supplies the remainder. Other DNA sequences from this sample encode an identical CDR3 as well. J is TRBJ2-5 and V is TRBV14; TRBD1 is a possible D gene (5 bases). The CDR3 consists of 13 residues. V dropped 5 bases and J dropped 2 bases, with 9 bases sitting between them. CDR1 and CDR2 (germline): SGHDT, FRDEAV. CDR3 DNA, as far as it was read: TGTGCCAGCAGCCGGACACTCCAAGAC. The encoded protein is CASSRTLQD. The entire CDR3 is CASSRTLQDTQYF.

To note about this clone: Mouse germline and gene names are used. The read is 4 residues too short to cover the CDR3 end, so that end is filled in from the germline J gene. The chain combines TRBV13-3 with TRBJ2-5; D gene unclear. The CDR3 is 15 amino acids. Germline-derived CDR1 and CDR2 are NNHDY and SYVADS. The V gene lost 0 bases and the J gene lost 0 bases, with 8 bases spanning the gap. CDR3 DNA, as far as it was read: TGTGCCAGCAGTGATGCAGACAAGAACCAAGAC. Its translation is CASSDADKNQD. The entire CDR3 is CASSDADKNQDTQYF. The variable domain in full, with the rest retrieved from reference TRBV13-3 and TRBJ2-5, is EAAVTQSPRSKVAVTGGKVTLSCHQTNNHDYMYWYRQDTGHGLRLIHYSYVADSTEKGDIPDGYKASRPSQENFSLILELASLSQTAVYFCASSDADKNQDTQYFGPGTRLLVL.

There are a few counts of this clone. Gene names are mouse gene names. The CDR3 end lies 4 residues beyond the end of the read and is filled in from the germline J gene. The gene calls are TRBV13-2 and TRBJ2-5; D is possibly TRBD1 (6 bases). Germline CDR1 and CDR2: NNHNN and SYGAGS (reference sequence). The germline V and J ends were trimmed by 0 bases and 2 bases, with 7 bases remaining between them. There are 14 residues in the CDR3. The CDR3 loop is CASGDAGAQDTQYF. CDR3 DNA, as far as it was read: TGTGCCAGCGGTGATGCAGGGGCCCAAGAC.

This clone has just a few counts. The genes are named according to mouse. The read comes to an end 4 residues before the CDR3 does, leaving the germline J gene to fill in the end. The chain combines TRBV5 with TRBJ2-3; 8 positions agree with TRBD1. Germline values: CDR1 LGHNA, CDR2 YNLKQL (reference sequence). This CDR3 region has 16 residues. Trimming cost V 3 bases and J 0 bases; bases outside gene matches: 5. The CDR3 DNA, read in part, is TGTGCCAGCAGCCACGGCCAGGGGGCTAGTGCAGAA. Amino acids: CASSHGQGASAE. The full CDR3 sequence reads CASSHGQGASAETLYF.